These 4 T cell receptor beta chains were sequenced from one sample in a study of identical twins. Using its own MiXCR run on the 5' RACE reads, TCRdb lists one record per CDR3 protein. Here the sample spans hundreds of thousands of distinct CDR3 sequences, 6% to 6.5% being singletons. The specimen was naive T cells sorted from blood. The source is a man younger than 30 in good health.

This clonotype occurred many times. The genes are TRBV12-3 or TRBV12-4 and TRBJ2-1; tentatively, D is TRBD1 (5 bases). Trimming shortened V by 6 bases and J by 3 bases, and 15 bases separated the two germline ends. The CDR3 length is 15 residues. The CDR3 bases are TGTGCCAGCAGGCCCCCCGACAGACGCTACAATGAGCAGTTCTTC. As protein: CASRPPDRRYNEQFF.

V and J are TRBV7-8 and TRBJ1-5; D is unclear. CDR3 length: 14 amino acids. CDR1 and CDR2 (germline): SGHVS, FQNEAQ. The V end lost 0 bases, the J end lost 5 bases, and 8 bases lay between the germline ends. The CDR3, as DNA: TGTGCCAGCAGCTTAGCGGCAGGATATCAGCCCCAGCATTTT. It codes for CASSLAAGYQPQHF.

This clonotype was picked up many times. The CDR3 loop reads CASRSGNHTQYF. CDR3 bases: TGTGCCAGCAGATCCGGCAACCACACGCAGTATTTT. This chain links TRBV7-9 with TRBJ2-3; D is unclear. V lost 6 bases, J lost 9 bases, and 13 bases lay in between. This CDR3 has 12 amino acids. Germline V gene data show CDR1 as SEHNR and CDR2 as FQNEAQ (reference sequence).

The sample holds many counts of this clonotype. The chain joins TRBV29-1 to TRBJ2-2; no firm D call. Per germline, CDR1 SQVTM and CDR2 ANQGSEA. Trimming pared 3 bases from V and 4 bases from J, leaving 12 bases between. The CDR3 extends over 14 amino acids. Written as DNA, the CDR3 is TGCAGCGTTGACCACGACGGTTCCACCGGGGAGCTGTTTTTT. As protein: CSVDHDGSTGELFF.